This is a list of T cell receptor beta chains from one sample in a study of beta chain features in type 1 diabetes. TCRdb's copy holds only in-frame clones and misses some; the assay was immunoSEQ multiplex PCR. This sample has about 250,000 clones; roughly an eighth occur once, and the top ten carry around 0.03%. Sequences were obtained from naive CD4+ T cells from blood. These receptors all stem from a woman aged 40 to 50 in good health. CDR3s include the opening cysteine and the closing phenylalanine or tryptophan. The order of the fields is clone size, D gene, J gene, V gene, CDR3 DNA, CDR3 protein. A D gene is named only where the DNA matches it firmly. Part of the rows lack a size; the others show once, few, many or a class for expanded clones.

few,TRBD2,TRBJ2-5,TRBV4-3,TGCGCCAGCAGTCAACAACTAGCGGAAGAGACCCAGTACTTC,CASSQQLAEETQYF
-,-,TRBJ1-6,TRBV5-4,TGTGCCAGCAACCAAGGGGGTCGAAATTCACCCCTCCACTTT,CASNQGGRNSPLHF
few,TRBD2,TRBJ2-2,TRBV2,TGTGCCAGCAGCCTGGGGAGGGGTATAGGTACCGGGGAGCTGTTTTTT,CASSLGRGIGTGELFF
-,TRBD1,TRBJ1-1,TRBV18,TGTGCCAGCTCACCAGTGGACAGGGGTTTGAACACTGAAGCTTTCTTT,CASSPVDRGLNTEAFF
-,-,TRBJ1-1,TRBV27,TGTGCCAGCAGTTTGAGAGACCCAGGTACCACTGAAGCTTTCTTT,CASSLRDPGTTEAFF
few,TRBD1,TRBJ1-2,TRBV5-1,TGCGCCAGCAGCTCCGGCGGACAGGGTTTGAACTATGGCTACACCTTC,CASSSGGQGLNYGYTF
few,-,TRBJ1-1,TRBV6-1,TGTGCCAGTGACAGGAACACTGAAGCTTTCTTT,CASDRNTEAFF
-,TRBD2,TRBJ2-3,TRBV10-3,TGTGCCATCAGTGAGGGTAGCGGGGGGGCTCGAGATACGCAGTATTTT,CAISEGSGGARDTQYF
few,TRBD1,TRBJ1-1,TRBV6-5,TGTGCCAGCTTGACCGGGACAGTGAACACTGAAGCTTTCTTT,CASLTGTVNTEAFF
few,-,TRBJ2-1,TRBV4-3,TGCGCCAGCAGCCTCTCAGTGTTGGCTTACAATGAGCAGTTCTTC,CASSLSVLAYNEQFF
-,TRBD1,TRBJ1-1,TRBV19,TGTGCCAGTATTCACCCAGGGGGTGAGACAGCTGAAGCTTTCTTT,CASIHPGGETAEAFF
-,-,TRBJ1-4,TRBV18,TGTGCCAGCTCACCGTTCCCTCCTTCAACTAATGAAAAACTGTTTTTT,CASSPFPPSTNEKLFF
-,-,TRBJ2-3,TRBV5-1,TGCGCCAGCAGCTTGAGTCTCGGAGCAGATACGCAGTATTTT,CASSLSLGADTQYF
-,-,TRBJ2-7,TRBV23-1,TGCGCCAGCAGTCAAGCGGGGACAGATCGTCTCGAGCAGTACTTC,CASSQAGTDRLEQYF
few,-,TRBJ2-3,TRBV27,TGTGCCAGCAGTTCCCCCCTCACAGATACGCAGTATTTT,CASSSPLTDTQYF
-,-,TRBJ1-1,TRBV2,TGTGCCAGCAGTGAACCCCGGTCGGAAGCTTTCTTT,CASSEPRSEAFF
-,-,TRBJ1-5,TRBV21-1,TGTGCCAGCAGCGTCATTAGAGATAGCAATCAGCCCCAGCATTTT,CASSVIRDSNQPQHF
few,TRBD1,TRBJ1-1,TRBV27,TGTGCCAGCAGTTCACCCGGGACAGGCCCGAACACTGAAGCTTTCTTT,CASSSPGTGPNTEAFF
few,-,TRBJ2-1,TRBV4-3,TGCGCCAGCAGCCAAGATGAGCGCCTTGAGCAGTTCTTC,CASSQDERLEQFF
-,-,TRBJ1-5,TRBV7-2,TGTGCCAGCAGCGATGGACAGCTAAATCAGCCCCAGCATTTT,CASSDGQLNQPQHF
-,TRBD2,TRBJ2-2,TRBV6-6,TGTGCCACCGGTTGGGGGGGGATAAACACCGGGGAGCTGTTTTTT,CATGWGGINTGELFF
-,-,TRBJ2-3,TRBV5-1,TGCGCCAGCAGCTTCCAGACTAGGGCGCCTCCAGATACGCAGTATTTT,CASSFQTRAPPDTQYF
-,TRBD1,TRBJ1-5,TRBV14,TGTGCCAGCAGCCAAGATTGGACAGGGTACGAGGGTCAGCCCCAGCATTTT,CASSQDWTGYEGQPQHF
few,TRBD1,TRBJ2-2,TRBV9,TGTGCCAGCAGCACCCTGGGAGGGACAGGGGTTACCGGGGAGCTGTTTTTT,CASSTLGGTGVTGELFF
few,TRBD2,TRBJ2-1,TRBV27,TGTGCCAGCAGTTTATACGGCGGGGGCTCCTACAATGAGCAGTTCTTC,CASSLYGGGSYNEQFF
few,-,TRBJ1-4,TRBV5-1,TGCGCCAGCAGCCCCCTGGCAGGGGCGAATGAAAAACTGTTTTTT,CASSPLAGANEKLFF
few,TRBD2,TRBJ2-3,TRBV5-1,TGCGCCAGCAGCTTGGTCGTGCTAGCGGGGGGACCAAAAAGCACAGATACGCAGTATTTT,CASSLVVLAGGPKSTDTQYF
few,-,TRBJ2-5,TRBV5-1,TGCGCCAGCAGCTTGGCCTTTGATCGGGGGGCGCAAGAGACCCAGTACTTC,CASSLAFDRGAQETQYF
few,TRBD1,TRBJ1-3,TRBV23-1,TGCGCCAGCAGTCAAGACAGGGTCGGGAACACCATATATTTT,CASSQDRVGNTIYF
few,-,TRBJ2-3,TRBV4-1,TGCGCCAGCAGCCAAGGGCCCCTTGGTAGAAAGAGGACAGATACGCAGTATTTT,CASSQGPLGRKRTDTQYF
-,TRBD1,TRBJ2-7,TRBV27,TGTGCCAGCTCCCCTCCGGGACAGACCTACGAGCAGTACTTC,CASSPPGQTYEQYF
-,-,TRBJ1-4,TRBV5-1,TGCGCCAGCAGCTTGAGCCGTAATGAAAAACTGTTTTTT,CASSLSRNEKLFF
few,-,TRBJ2-1,TRBV23-1,TGCGCCAGCAGTCAGTATTACAATGAGCAGTTCTTC,CASSQYYNEQFF
few,-,TRBJ2-5,TRBV5-1,TGCGCCAGCAGCTTGTCCGGCGGGGAGACCCAGTACTTC,CASSLSGGETQYF
few,-,TRBJ2-7,TRBV13,TGTGCCAGCAGCGCCTCCATCCCTCGGACAGAGGATTCCTACGAGCAGTACTTC,CASSASIPRTEDSYEQYF
-,TRBD1,TRBJ2-3,TRBV5-4,TGTGCCAGCACCCTGTCGGTTGACAGGGAAGATACGCAGTATTTT,CASTLSVDREDTQYF
-,-,TRBJ1-3,TRBV7-6,TGTGCCAGCGGGTCGGCAGGCGGAAACACCATATATTTT,CASGSAGGNTIYF
-,TRBD2,TRBJ2-1,TRBV6-6,TGTGCCAGCATTAGCGGGGGGGCAGTAAATGAGCAGTTCTTC,CASISGGAVNEQFF
-,-,TRBJ1-1,TRBV28,TGTGCCAGCAGTTTTAGCAACACTGAAGCTTTCTTT,CASSFSNTEAFF
few,TRBD1,TRBJ1-6,TRBV7-8,TGTGCCAGCAGCTTAGTCGGGTCAGGGGGCGTTTCACCCCTCCACTTT,CASSLVGSGGVSPLHF
-,TRBD2,TRBJ2-3,TRBV5-1,TGCGCCAGCATGCCGACTAGCGGGTCAGATACGCAGTATTTT,CASMPTSGSDTQYF
few,-,TRBJ1-1,TRBV7-9,TGTGCCAGCAGCTTGGAGATCGGGGAGAAAGCTTTCTTT,CASSLEIGEKAFF
-,TRBD2,TRBJ2-3,TRBV11-2,TGTGCCAGCAGCTTGGCGGGGGGGCGGAAAGATACGCAGTATTTT,CASSLAGGRKDTQYF
few,-,TRBJ2-2,TRBV2,TGTGCCAGCAGTGAACTTCCAGGGCGCACCGGGGAGCTGTTTTTT,CASSELPGRTGELFF
few,-,TRBJ2-7,TRBV4-3,TGCGCCAGCAGCCAAGGGCAGGGGTCGGCCTACGAGCAGTACTTC,CASSQGQGSAYEQYF
-,-,TRBJ1-6,TRBV5-1,TGCGCCTCCGGAAACAGGGAGGGTAATTCACCCCTCCACTTT,CASGNREGNSPLHF
few,TRBD1,TRBJ1-1,TRBV18,TGTGCCAGCTCACCACAGGGACAGGAGAACACTGAAGCTTTCTTT,CASSPQGQENTEAFF
-,-,TRBJ2-7,TRBV15,TGTGCCACCAGCAGAGATAAGGGGTACGAGCAGTACTTC,CATSRDKGYEQYF
-,TRBD1,TRBJ1-5,TRBV27,TGTGCCAGCAGTCCCTGGGACAGGCAGAATCAGCCCCAGCATTTT,CASSPWDRQNQPQHF
-,-,TRBJ2-2,TRBV18,TGTGCCAGCTCACCCCGTGGGCAGGGGTTCACCGGGGAGCTGTTTTTT,CASSPRGQGFTGELFF
few,TRBD2,TRBJ2-3,TRBV5-6,TGTGCCAGCAGCTTGGTTCTCTCTAGCGGGGCGCGGGATACGCAGTATTTT,CASSLVLSSGARDTQYF
-,-,TRBJ2-3,TRBV7-9,TGTGCCAGCACCGTCGGGGGTAGCACAGATACGCAGTATTTT,CASTVGGSTDTQYF
-,-,TRBJ1-1,TRBV10-2,TGCGCCAGCAGTCAAAACACTGAAGCTTTCTTT,CASSQNTEAFF